Listed here are 20 T cell receptor beta chains from one sample, sequenced in a study of T cell responses to AZD1222 COVID-19 vaccine. Sequencing was performed with immunoSEQ multiplex PCR; in TCRdb, only in-frame clones are kept and a portion is missing. Of around 140,000 clones in the sample, roughly 93% are singletons; the top ten hold about 9.4%. Sequenced here: peripheral blood, sampled 28 days after the second AZD1222 dose. The origin of the receptors is an adult who received the AZD1222 COVID-19 vaccine.

This chain links TRBV14 with TRBJ2-6, with D tentatively TRBD1 or TRBD2 (5 bases each). The CDR3 spans 15 residues. CDR1 SGHDN and CDR2 FVKESK come from the germline V gene. Trimming pared 6 bases from V and 2 bases from J, leaving 11 bases between. CDR3: CASSRDGTGANVLTF. For the CDR3, the DNA is TGTGCCAGCAGTCGGGACGGCACTGGGGCCAACGTCCTGACTTTC.

This rearrangement joins TRBV6-5 to TRBJ1-5, with 7 positions matching TRBD1. Germline loops: CDR1 MNHEY, CDR2 SVGAGI. There are 13 residues in the CDR3. J was trimmed by 4 bases and V by 6 bases; bases with no gene match: 3. The CDR3 bases are TGTGCCAGCAGCCAGGGGGTAAATCAGCCCCAGCATTTT. Translating gives CASSQGVNQPQHF.

V and J are TRBV5-6 and TRBJ1-2, with D maybe TRBD1 (6 bases). The V end lost 4 bases, the J end lost 7 bases, and 14 bases lay between the germline ends. The germline gives CDR1 SGHDT, CDR2 YYEEEE. The CDR3 contains 13 residues. The CDR3 DNA reads TGTGCCAGCAGCGCCTCAGGGGACGGTGGCTACACCTTC. Its translation: CASSASGDGGYTF.

This clone was observed once. The chain combines TRBV6-5 with TRBJ1-2, with D possibly being TRBD1 (5 bases). Trimming shortened V by 8 bases and J by 4 bases, and 17 bases separated the two germline ends. CDR1 is MNHEY, CDR2 SVGAGI, per germline. The CDR3 totals 14 residues. CDR3: CASSDRGRVYGYTF. Here the CDR3 DNA reads TGTGCCAGCTCCGACCGGGGCAGGGTCTATGGCTACACCTTC.

This rearrangement joins TRBV28 to TRBJ1-2, with D unresolved. The CDR3 length is 11 residues. Trimming shortened V by 10 bases and J by 8 bases, and 14 bases separated the two germline ends. Germline CDR1 is MDHEN and CDR2 is SYDVKM. The CDR3 DNA follows: TGTGCCACCCGACAAGGGTACGGCTACACCTTC. Protein product: CATRQGYGYTF.

The V call is TRBV6-1, the J call TRBJ1-1; possibly TRBD1 for D (5 bases). Trimming removed 2 bases at V and 0 bases at J, with 10 bases between. Germline V gene sequence: CDR1 MNHNS, CDR2 SASEGT. The CDR3 is made up of 15 amino acids. The CDR3 nucleotides read TGTGCCAGCAGTGAAATTAGACAGCTGAACACTGAAGCTTTCTTT. This codes for CASSEIRQLNTEAFF.

CDR3 region: CASSIDGVPNYGYTF. The CDR3 DNA sequence: TGTGCCAGTAGTATTGACGGGGTTCCTAACTATGGCTACACCTTC. V gene TRBV19 combines with J gene TRBJ1-2; D gene uncertain. CDR1 is LNHDA and CDR2 is SQIVND in the germline V gene (reference sequence). Deletions cut 3 bases from V and 0 bases from J, with 11 bases between. The length of the CDR3 is 15 residues.

The chain combines TRBV12-3 or TRBV12-4 with TRBJ1-1; D unclear. The CDR3 spans 12 residues. Deletions cut 6 bases from V and 8 bases from J, with 13 bases between. Written as DNA, the CDR3 is TGTGCCAGCAGCCTTGGGCAGGAGGAAGCTTTCTTT. Translation: CASSLGQEEAFF.

This clone has only one observation. This chain uses TRBV19 with TRBJ1-1, with D tentatively TRBD1 (5 bases). CDR3 length: 13 amino acids. From germline, CDR1 is LNHDA and CDR2 SQIVND (reference sequence). V lost 11 bases and J lost 5, with 18 bases in between. CDR3 sequence (DNA): TGTGCCTCAAGGCGGGGGGGAGGAACTGAAGCTTTCTTT. Translation gives CASRRGGGTEAFF.

This chain uses TRBV7-9 with TRBJ2-1, with unresolved D. Germline V gene data show CDR1 as SEHNR and CDR2 as FQNEAQ (reference sequence). The CDR3 consists of 13 residues. V dropped 5 bases and J dropped 4 bases, with 9 bases sitting between them. The CDR3 spells CASSRPSYNEQFF. The CDR3 DNA is TGTGCCAGCAGCCGTCCCTCTTACAATGAGCAGTTCTTC.

The chain uses TRBV7-9 and TRBJ1-2; the match to TRBD1 covers 7 bases. CDR3 length equals 17 residues. Germline V gene sequence: CDR1 SEHNR, CDR2 FQNEAQ (reference sequence). V lost 5 bases, J lost 1 base, and 13 bases stayed unmatched. In DNA, the CDR3 is TGTGCCAGCAGCCCAGGGGGGGTCGGGGGTCGTAACTATGGCTACACCTTC. It translates to CASSPGGVGGRNYGYTF.

The rearrangement links TRBV6-1 to TRBJ2-3, with D unclear. The CDR3 covers 16 residues. Per germline, CDR1 MNHNS and CDR2 SASEGT. Trimming took 3 bases from V and 0 from J, leaving 13 bases between them. CDR3 DNA: TGTGCCAGCAGTGATTTTGGGGTCAGTAGCACAGATACGCAGTATTTT. Its protein is CASSDFGVSSTDTQYF.

The rearrangement joins TRBV7-2 to TRBJ1-2; 8 nucleotides line up with TRBD1. Germline V gene data show CDR1 as SGHTA and CDR2 as FQGNSA. The CDR3 spans 15 residues. V gave up 1 base and J gave up 2 bases; unmatched junction bases: 3. The CDR3 region has the DNA TGTGCCAGCAGCTTAGTGGCAGGGGGCAACTATGGCTACACCTTC. Encoded protein: CASSLVAGGNYGYTF.

V is TRBV5-6 and J is TRBJ1-4; TRBD1 matches at 8 bases. J gave up 8 bases and V 4 bases, and 10 bases lay outside the gene matches. Germline values: CDR1 SGHDT, CDR2 YYEEEE. CDR3 length equals 15 residues. CDR3 residues: CASSTRDRLGEKLFF. The DNA of the CDR3 is TGTGCCAGCAGCACCAGGGACAGGCTTGGGGAAAAACTGTTTTTT.

The chain combines TRBV6-4 with TRBJ2-3; D uncertain. Germline assignment: CDR1 MRHNA and CDR2 SNTAGT. Trimming cost V 0 bases and J 6 bases, with 7 bases left between them. This CDR3 comprises 13 residues. Written as DNA, the CDR3 is TGTGCCAGCAGTGACTCACATGGGGATACGCAGTATTTT. Amino acids: CASSDSHGDTQYF.

This clone was seen once. This chain uses TRBV7-8 with TRBJ1-1; the D is unclear. Looked up from germline, CDR1 is SGHVS and CDR2 is FQNEAQ. The length of the CDR3 is 16 residues. Trimming stripped 5 bases from V and 0 bases from J, with 16 bases between. The CDR3 bases are TGTGCCAGCAGCCAACTCAACCGATTCATGAACACTGAAGCTTTCTTT. Translated: CASSQLNRFMNTEAFF.

The chain links TRBV7-2 to TRBJ2-1, with D perhaps matching TRBD1 (6 bases). The CDR3 consists of 14 residues. The V end lost 3 bases, the J end lost 7 bases, and 13 bases lay between the germline ends. Germline V gives CDR1 SGHTA, CDR2 FQGNSA. CDR3 residues: CASSLPGARNEQFF. The CDR3 DNA follows: TGTGCCAGCAGCTTGCCAGGGGCTAGAAATGAGCAGTTCTTC. Combining the CDR3 with reference TRBV7-2 and TRBJ2-1 gives the whole variable domain GAGVSQSPSNKVTEKGKDVELRCDPISGHTALYWYRQSLGQGLEFLIYFQGNSAPDKSGLPSDRFSAERTGGSVSTLTIQRTQQEDSAVYLCASSLPGARNEQFFGPGTRLTVL.

This clone was recorded once. This chain joins TRBV12-3 or TRBV12-4 and TRBJ1-2; no clear D. The CDR3 has 13 amino acids. V lost 3 bases and J lost 5, with 10 bases in between. CDR3 DNA sequence: TGTGCCAGCAGTTTTTGGCCAGTTTATGGCTACACCTTC. Encoded protein: CASSFWPVYGYTF.

V is TRBV7-9 and J is TRBJ1-1; D is undetermined. The CDR3 is made up of 12 amino acids. Germline-derived CDR1 and CDR2 are SEHNR and FQNEAQ (reference sequence). V lost 6 bases, J lost 1 base, and 6 bases lay in between. CDR3 bases: TGTGCCAGCAGTCGTGGGAACACTGAAGCTTTCTTT. This encodes CASSRGNTEAFF. Full variable domain (rest looked up from reference TRBV7-9 and TRBJ1-1): DTGVSQNPRHKITKRGQNVTFRCDPISEHNRLYWYRQTLGQGPEFLTYFQNEAQLEKSRLLSDRFSAERPKGSFSTLEIQRTEQGDSAMYLCASSRGNTEAFFGQGTRLTVV.

The rearrangement joins TRBV11-3 to TRBJ1-2; the match to TRBD1 covers 8 bases. The trim removed 1 base at V and 7 bases at J, leaving 11 bases unmatched. The CDR3 loop spans 16 amino acids. Germline V CDR1 and CDR2: SGHNT, YENEEA. CDR3 protein: CASSLGSTGARAGYTF. CDR3 in DNA: TGTGCCAGCAGCTTAGGGTCGACAGGGGCTCGGGCTGGCTACACCTTC. Looking up the rest from reference TRBV11-3 and TRBJ1-2 gives the full variable domain: EAGVVQSPRYKIIEKKQPVAFWCNPISGHNTLYWYLQNLGQGPELLIRYENEEAVDDSQLPKDRFSAERLKGVDSTLKIQPAELGDSAVYLCASSLGSTGARAGYTFGSGTRLTVV.